Presented here are 20 T cell receptor beta chains from one specimen sequenced in a study of T cells in Graves' hyperthyroidism and ophthalmopathy. Authors of the study amplified TCR beta CDR3 regions from RNA transcripts. During a first-round RT-PCR of the TCR CDR3, the HTBI primer set was used. One entry per CDR3 protein results from TCRdb running MiXCR on the multiplex PCR reads. Among fewer than 500,000 distinct CDR3 sequences listed, about 13% were seen once. The material sequenced was blood. The receptors originated from a man under 40 with Graves' hyperthyroidism that later progressed to Graves' ophthalmopathy.

This clonotype has a count of ten or more. The chain combines TRBV18 with TRBJ1-5; D not certain. Looked up from germline, CDR1 is KGHSH and CDR2 is LQKENI. V was pared by 2 bases and J by 0 bases, with 11 bases between. The CDR3 covers 16 residues. The CDR3 sequence is CASSPYIQNSNQPQHF. Here the CDR3 DNA reads TGTGCCAGCTCACCATATATTCAGAATAGCAATCAGCCCCAGCATTTT.

The J gene is TRBJ1-3, the V gene TRBV18, with 7 bases identical to TRBD1. The germline V gene has CDR1 KGHSH and CDR2 LQKENI. Trimming at V came to 2 bases and at J to 2 bases, leaving 3 bases not matched to a gene. This CDR3 region has 15 residues. In nucleotides, the CDR3 is TGTGCCAGCTCACCAGGACAGGTCCCTGGAAACACCATATATTTT. Protein sequence: CASSPGQVPGNTIYF.

This clonotype showed up many times. V and J are TRBV15 and TRBJ1-1, with D maybe TRBD1 (5 bases). Trimming removed 6 bases from V and 8 bases from J, with 16 bases in between. This CDR3 comprises 13 residues. Per germline, CDR1 LNHNV and CDR2 YYDKDF (reference sequence). The chain's CDR3 is CATSTSRVREAFF. DNA for the CDR3: TGTGCCACCAGTACCTCCAGGGTAAGAGAAGCTTTCTTT.

This clonotype appeared a few times. CDR3 loop: CSVDDRVSNYGYTF. The CDR3 coding sequence is TGCAGCGTTGATGACAGGGTATCTAACTATGGCTACACCTTC. The chain links TRBV29-1 to TRBJ1-2; 7 bases map to TRBD1. Germline assignment: CDR1 SQVTM and CDR2 ANQGSEA. With V trimmed by 3 bases and J by 0 bases, 4 bases remained unmatched. This CDR3 comprises 14 residues.

V is TRBV9 and J is TRBJ2-3; possibly TRBD2 for D (7 bases). CDR3 length: 15 amino acids. Trimming took 0 bases from V and 5 from J, leaving 13 bases between them. CDR1 is SGDLS, CDR2 YYNGEE, per germline. Written as DNA, the CDR3 is TGTGCCAGCAGCGTAGGGTGGGGGGGCAGAGATACGCAGTATTTT. It codes for CASSVGWGGRDTQYF.

This clonotype was observed at least ten times. The genes are TRBV28 and TRBJ2-1; D call uncertain. This CDR3 is built from 13 residues. Trimming took off 2 bases at V and 4 bases at J, with 6 bases between the two ends. Germline V gives CDR1 MDHEN, CDR2 SYDVKM. The CDR3: CASSLTPYNEQFF. The CDR3 nucleotides are TGTGCCAGCAGTTTAACCCCTTACAATGAGCAGTTCTTC.

This clonotype was counted at least ten times. This rearrangement joins TRBV6-1 to TRBJ2-7; D is possibly TRBD2 (6 bases). Germline-derived CDR1 and CDR2 are MNHNS and SASEGT. The V end was cut by 2 bases, the J end by 3 bases, with 14 bases between. The CDR3 contains 15 residues. CDR3 DNA sequence: TGTGCCAGCAGTGAACGGGAGCAATCCTTCTACGAGCAGTACTTC. Translated, it gives CASSEREQSFYEQYF.

This clonotype occurred a few times. The rearrangement uses TRBV7-3 and TRBJ2-3, with a weak D call TRBD1 (6 bases). Germline-derived CDR1 and CDR2 are SGHTA and FQGTGA. The CDR3 spans 13 residues. V lost 5 bases, J lost 7 bases, and 13 bases lay in between. The CDR3 loop reads CASSPRDTHTQYF. DNA of the CDR3: TGTGCCAGCAGCCCCCGGGACACGCATACGCAGTATTTT.

This clonotype was observed a few times. The chain has TRBV5-6 and TRBJ2-1; 12 nucleotides line up with TRBD2. The germline V gene encodes CDR1 SGHDT and CDR2 YYEEEE. The V gene end was trimmed by 3 bases and the J gene end by 7 bases; junction bases not matched to a gene: 5. This CDR3 is built from 15 residues. CDR3 bases: TGTGCCAGCAGCTCCCTAGCGGGGGGGGATAATGAGCAGTTCTTC. Its protein product is CASSSLAGGDNEQFF.

This clonotype was seen repeatedly, ten times or more. J is TRBJ2-6 and V is TRBV12-3 or TRBV12-4; the D gene could be TRBD1 or TRBD2 (5 bases each). The CDR3 has 15 amino acids. The V gene lost 5 bases and the J gene lost 3 bases, with 11 bases spanning the gap. CDR3 protein: CASSMGEGGANVLTF. DNA of the CDR3: TGTGCCAGCAGTATGGGGGAAGGTGGGGCCAACGTCCTGACTTTC.

The gene calls are TRBV29-1 and TRBJ1-1; possibly TRBD1 for D (5 bases). The ends were cut back, 4 bases at V and 6 bases at J, with 9 bases in the middle. The germline gives CDR1 SQVTM, CDR2 ANQGSEA. The CDR3 sequence is 11 residues long. The CDR3 protein is CSVVTGPEAFF. In nucleotides, the CDR3 is TGCAGCGTTGTCACAGGCCCTGAAGCTTTCTTT.

This clonotype has a handful of counts. The V and J genes are TRBV11-2 and TRBJ1-3; a possible D gene is TRBD1 (6 bases). The germline CDR1 and CDR2 sequences are SGHAT and FQNNGV. The CDR3 is 16 amino acids. Trimming cost V 5 bases and J 0 bases, with 14 bases left between them. The CDR3 sequence is CASSRTTGSSGNTIYF. CDR3 coding DNA: TGTGCCAGCAGCCGTACAACAGGGTCCTCTGGAAACACCATATATTTT.

This rearrangement joins TRBV24-1 to TRBJ2-5; TRBD2 agrees at 15 bases. Per germline, CDR1 KGHDR and CDR2 SFDVKD. The V gene end was trimmed by 0 bases and the J gene end by 2 bases; junction bases not matched to a gene: 12. This CDR3 is 21 amino acids long. CDR3 nucleotides: TGTGCCACCAGTGATTTGCCTCGGACTAGCGGGGGGGTCCACCCTCAAGAGACCCAGTACTTC. Translation: CATSDLPRTSGGVHPQETQYF.

This clonotype was counted only a few times. The V gene is TRBV12-3 or TRBV12-4, the J gene TRBJ1-2, with D possibly TRBD1 on 5 matching bases. With 2 bases removed from V and 8 bases from J, the gap between germline ends came to 12 bases. There are 13 residues in the CDR3. The CDR3 nucleotides read TGTGCCAGCAGTTTACTGGGGCGAGGAGGCTACACCTTC. Protein sequence: CASSLLGRGGYTF.

This clonotype occurred a few times. The V and J genes are TRBV12-3 or TRBV12-4 and TRBJ2-7; 7 nucleotides align to TRBD1. J lost 1 base, V lost 6 bases, and 12 bases had no gene match. The length of the CDR3 is 16 residues. The CDR3 here is CASSPRTWTGSYEQYF. The CDR3 coding sequence is TGTGCCAGCAGCCCTAGGACCTGGACAGGATCCTACGAGCAGTACTTC.

The table lists this clonotype with many counts. This sequence joins TRBV6-5 and TRBJ1-6; D gene unclear. CDR1 is MNHEY and CDR2 is SVGAGI in the germline V gene. This CDR3 comprises 15 residues. V shed 2 bases and J shed 5 bases, with 10 bases lying between them. In DNA form, the CDR3 reads TGTGCCAGCAGTTACCGTTCCAGGAATAATTCACCCCTCCACTTT. Encoded protein: CASSYRSRNNSPLHF.

The rearrangement links TRBV5-1 to TRBJ1-2; a possible D gene is TRBD1 (6 bases). Looked up from germline, CDR1 is SGHRS and CDR2 is YFSETQ. Trimming removed 0 bases from V and 1 base from J, with 10 bases in between. This CDR3 is 15 amino acids long. CDR3 nucleotides: TGCGCCAGCAGCTTGGCGGGGGGCATTAACTATGGCTACACCTTC. It translates to CASSLAGGINYGYTF.

This clonotype came up many times. The gene calls are TRBV2 and TRBJ2-5, with D tentatively TRBD2 (6 bases). The CDR3 extends over 15 amino acids. Germline assignment: CDR1 SNHLY and CDR2 FYNNEI. The germline V and J ends were trimmed by 5 bases and 0 bases, with 13 bases remaining between them. The CDR3 coding sequence is TGTGCCAGCAGTAAGGCGGGACGGAACCAAGAGACCCAGTACTTC. It translates to CASSKAGRNQETQYF.

This chain links TRBV20-1 with TRBJ2-1, with D possibly being TRBD2 (5 bases). CDR3 length: 12 amino acids. Germline lookup yields CDR1 DFQATT and CDR2 SNEGSKA (reference sequence). V was clipped by 5 bases and J by 8 bases, with 13 bases between them. CDR3 coding DNA: TGCAGTGCTCAGTCAATCGGGGATGAGCAGTTCTTC. This codes for CSAQSIGDEQFF.

This clonotype was observed at least ten times. V usage is TRBV28 and J usage is TRBJ1-5; D not resolved. Germline V CDR1 and CDR2: MDHEN, SYDVKM. The CDR3 contains 14 residues. V was shortened by 8 bases and J by 0 bases, with 11 bases between the two germline ends. The CDR3 spells CASFPGFSNQPQHF. The CDR3, as DNA: TGTGCCAGCTTTCCGGGATTTAGCAATCAGCCCCAGCATTTT.